The 25 T cell receptor beta chains below all came from one sample that was sequenced in a study of T-cell reconstitution after alpha-beta-depleted transplantation in children. The library targeted TCRbeta and was prepared with unique molecular identifiers. TCRdb recomputed calls from the PCR reads with MiXCR, one row per CDR3 protein. The sample lists some 250,000 distinct CDR3 sequences, approximately 12% occurring once. Specimen: PBMCs from the stem cell graft donor, collected from the stem cell graft. The source of these receptors is a human donor who donated a stem cell graft to a child with acute lymphoblastic leukemia.

This clonotype was recorded at least ten times. V usage is TRBV7-9 and J usage is TRBJ2-4; no clear D. CDR3 length: 16 amino acids. In germline, CDR1 is SEHNR, CDR2 FQNEAQ (reference sequence). V was shortened by 5 bases and J by 1 base, with 15 bases between the two germline ends. The CDR3: CASSPPESRAKNIQYF. As DNA, the CDR3 is TGTGCCAGCAGCCCCCCCGAGTCGAGGGCCAAAAACATTCAGTACTTC. The full variable domain, rest sourced from reference TRBV7-9 and TRBJ2-4, is DTGVSQNPRHKITKRGQNVTFRCDPISEHNRLYWYRQTLGQGPEFLTYFQNEAQLEKSRLLSDRFSAERPKGSFSTLEIQRTEQGDSAMYLCASSPPESRAKNIQYFGAGTRLSVL.

At least ten counts were recorded for this clonotype. The J gene is TRBJ1-3, the V gene TRBV4-2, with no clear D. Germline assignment: CDR1 LGHNA and CDR2 YNFKEQ. The V end was cut by 0 bases, the J end by 11 bases, with 17 bases between. This CDR3 comprises 15 residues. Written as DNA, the CDR3 is TGTGCCAGCAGCCAAGATCTTCAGCTTTTAAGGGCCATATATTTT. Protein sequence: CASSQDLQLLRAIYF.

This clonotype was counted ten times or more. The chain has TRBV7-9 and TRBJ1-1; D is unresolved. V dropped 1 base and J dropped 5 bases, with 11 bases sitting between them. Germline CDR1 is SEHNR and CDR2 is FQNEAQ (reference sequence). CDR3 size: 14 residues. The CDR3 reads CASSLGIRGTEAFF. CDR3 nucleotides: TGTGCCAGCAGCTTAGGCATCCGAGGAACTGAAGCTTTCTTT.

This clonotype was observed at least ten times. The V call is TRBV3-1, the J call TRBJ1-5, with D possibly matching TRBD1 (6 bases). Germline CDR1 reads LGHDT; CDR2 reads YNNKEL (reference sequence). The V end lost 4 bases, the J end lost 3 bases, and 25 bases lay between the germline ends. The CDR3 totals 19 residues. CDR3 sequence reads: CASSPDFPQGTLDNQPQHF. The DNA for the CDR3 is TGTGCCAGCAGCCCCGACTTCCCACAGGGAACCCTAGACAATCAGCCCCAGCATTTT.

This clonotype was picked up many times. The chain carries TRBV6-5 and TRBJ2-2; a possible D gene is TRBD1 (6 bases). The V end was cut by 0 bases, the J end by 4 bases, with 9 bases between. CDR3 length: 15 residues. CDR1 MNHEY and CDR2 SVGAGI come from the germline V gene. DNA for the CDR3: TGTGCCAGCAGTTACTCGAACAGGGTCACCGGGGAGCTGTTTTTT. Residues: CASSYSNRVTGELFF.

A few counts support this clonotype. This chain links TRBV7-9 with TRBJ1-5; tentatively, D is TRBD1 (5 bases). Trimming took 6 bases from V and 6 from J, leaving 18 bases between them. This CDR3 spans 15 amino acids. Germline CDR1 and CDR2: SEHNR and FQNEAQ (reference sequence). CDR3 loop: CASSFETGRFQPQHF. CDR3 nucleotide sequence: TGTGCCAGCAGTTTTGAGACGGGGCGGTTTCAGCCCCAGCATTTT.

This clonotype was detected a few times. The chain joins TRBV4-3 to TRBJ1-2; D is uncertain. CDR3 length: 13 amino acids. In germline, CDR1 is LGHNA, CDR2 YSLEER. The germline V and J ends were trimmed by 0 bases and 8 bases, with 10 bases remaining between them. The CDR3 nucleotides are TGCGCCAGCAGCCAAGATCCCCCGGTCGGCTACACCTTC. Residues: CASSQDPPVGYTF.

The sample holds many counts of this clonotype. This chain connects TRBV2 to TRBJ2-7; D not certain. Per germline, CDR1 SNHLY and CDR2 FYNNEI. There are 15 residues in the CDR3. The ends were cut back, 3 bases at V and 0 bases at J, with 12 bases in the middle. CDR3 sequence: CASSDRSSNSYEQYF. Here the CDR3 DNA reads TGTGCCAGCAGTGATCGCAGTTCAAACTCCTACGAGCAGTACTTC.

This clonotype was recorded many times. The chain couples TRBV6-5 to TRBJ2-2; D assignment may be TRBD1 or TRBD2 (5 bases each). Trimming cost V 10 bases and J 7 bases, with 25 bases left between them. Germline V CDR1 and CDR2: MNHEY, SVGAGI. This CDR3 spans 16 amino acids. CDR3 coding DNA: TGTGCCACCTTCGTCCGGGACGGGCCTTGGGGCGGGGAGCTGTTTTTT. Translating gives CATFVRDGPWGGELFF.

This clonotype was observed at least ten times. The V and J genes are TRBV9 and TRBJ2-1, with 7 bases identical to TRBD2. J lost 8 bases, V lost 3 bases, and 5 bases had no gene match. The CDR3 spans 13 residues. Germline V gene lookup returns CDR1 SGDLS and CDR2 YYNGEE. CDR3 amino acids: CASSGSGRDEQFF. The CDR3 bases are TGTGCCAGCAGCGGCTCAGGGAGGGATGAGCAGTTCTTC.

This clonotype was counted ten times or more. The chain links TRBV5-1 to TRBJ1-2, with a tentative D call TRBD1 (5 bases). Germline V gene lookup returns CDR1 SGHRS and CDR2 YFSETQ. The V gene lost 1 base and the J gene lost 0 bases, with 13 bases spanning the gap. The CDR3 contains 16 residues. CDR3 amino acids: CASSLRSGSSNYGYTF. CDR3 nucleotides: TGCGCCAGCAGCTTGCGGTCAGGGTCTTCTAACTATGGCTACACCTTC.

There are many counts of this clonotype. This chain joins TRBV24-1 and TRBJ2-1; D is ambiguous. V was trimmed by 4 bases and J by 4 bases, leaving 19 bases between them. Germline-derived CDR1 and CDR2 are KGHDR and SFDVKD. The CDR3 length is 17 residues. The CDR3 spells CATSDATDSPSYNEQFF. CDR3 coding DNA: TGTGCCACCAGTGACGCTACTGACTCCCCATCTTACAATGAGCAGTTCTTC.

The CDR3 bases are TGTGCCAGCAGCTCCTTTAGTGGGGGAGAGTTCTTC. It specifies CASSSFSGGEFF. The chain is built from TRBV11-2 and TRBJ2-1; the D gene could be TRBD1 or TRBD2 (5 bases each). This CDR3 is 12 amino acids long. Looked up from germline, CDR1 is SGHAT and CDR2 is FQNNGV. V lost 4 bases to trimming and J lost 14 bases, with 15 bases between them. Looking up the rest from reference TRBV11-2 and TRBJ2-1 gives the full variable domain: EAGVAQSPRYKIIEKRQSVAFWCNPISGHATLYWYQQILGQGPKLLIQFQNNGVVDDSQLPKDRFSAERLKGVDSTLKIQPAKLEDSAVYLCASSSFSGGEFFGPGTRLTVL.

This clonotype was found many times. This rearrangement joins TRBV12-3 or TRBV12-4 to TRBJ2-1, with 11 bases aligning to TRBD1. V lost 5 bases, J lost 8 bases, and 8 bases stayed unmatched. This CDR3 spans 15 amino acids. The CDR3, as DNA: TGTGCCAGCAGTCTCGGACAGGGGGCGCAACATGAGCAGTTCTTC. This sequence encodes CASSLGQGAQHEQFF.

This clonotype showed up many times. J is TRBJ2-3 and V is TRBV4-3, with D perhaps assigned TRBD1 or TRBD2 (6 bases each). The germline V gene has CDR1 LGHNA and CDR2 YSLEER. This CDR3 spans 15 amino acids. V was trimmed by 2 bases and J by 5 bases, leaving 14 bases between them. The CDR3 is CASSQFGGGGDTQYF. The CDR3 DNA is TGCGCCAGCAGCCAATTTGGAGGGGGTGGAGATACGCAGTATTTT.

The table lists this clonotype with many counts. This sequence joins TRBV7-2 and TRBJ2-1, with D possibly TRBD1 on 5 matching bases. V was cut by 0 bases and J by 10 bases, with 13 bases left in between. The CDR3 is 14 residues long. Germline V gives CDR1 SGHTA, CDR2 FQGNSA. CDR3 bases: TGTGCCAGCAGCTTAGCCATGGGGCTCTGGGAGCAGTTCTTC. Protein: CASSLAMGLWEQFF. Based on the CDR3 plus reference TRBV7-2 and TRBJ2-1, the full variable domain is GAGVSQSPSNKVTEKGKDVELRCDPISGHTALYWYRQSLGQGLEFLIYFQGNSAPDKSGLPSDRFSAERTGGSVSTLTIQRTQQEDSAVYLCASSLAMGLWEQFFGPGTRLTVL.

This clonotype was detected many times. As DNA, the CDR3 is TGTGCCAGCAGCTGGGGAGGGGGTTTTCAGCCCCAGCATTTT. It encodes CASSWGGGFQPQHF. V and J are TRBV7-2 and TRBJ1-5; maybe TRBD1 (6 bases). Trimming took 4 bases from V and 6 from J, leaving 13 bases between them. This CDR3 contains 14 residues. CDR1 and CDR2 (germline): SGHTA, FQGNSA.

This clonotype turned up a few times. The chain is built from TRBV5-1 and TRBJ2-5; tentatively, D is TRBD1 (6 bases). Germline CDR1 and CDR2: SGHRS and YFSETQ. Trimming took off 6 bases at V and 2 bases at J, with 14 bases between the two ends. The CDR3 sequence is 14 residues long. The CDR3 reads CASTPIGQQETQYF. The CDR3 bases are TGCGCCAGCACCCCAATTGGACAGCAAGAGACCCAGTACTTC.

This clonotype was observed at least ten times. The CDR3 spells CSVFGEGTQYF. CDR3 sequence (DNA): TGCAGCGTTTTCGGAGAAGGGACCCAGTACTTC. This chain uses TRBV29-1 with TRBJ2-5; D call uncertain. The CDR3 is made up of 11 amino acids. Deletions cut 5 bases from V and 7 bases from J, with 11 bases between. Germline V gene sequence: CDR1 SQVTM, CDR2 ANQGSEA.

This clonotype appeared many times. The rearrangement uses TRBV6-5 and TRBJ1-6, with TRBD1 as a possible D gene (6 bases). CDR3 length equals 14 residues. Germline lookup yields CDR1 MNHEY and CDR2 SVGAGI. The V gene lost 2 bases and the J gene lost 6 bases, with 8 bases spanning the gap. CDR3 loop: CASSYGGLNSPLHF. As DNA, the CDR3 is TGTGCCAGCAGTTACGGGGGGCTTAATTCACCCCTCCACTTT.

A note on this clonotype: Given a much more abundant clone one base away, this may be a read error. The chain is built from TRBV10-3 and TRBJ1-1; perhaps TRBD1 as D (5 bases). Germline values: CDR1 ENHRY, CDR2 SYGVKD. The CDR3 has 14 amino acids. V was trimmed by 6 bases and J by 5 bases, leaving 16 bases between them. CDR3 residues: CAISPGTGRTEAFF. For the CDR3, the DNA is TGTGCCATCAGCCCCGGGACCGGGAGGACTGAAGCTTTCTTT.

This clonotype has a single count. The chain links TRBV20-1 to TRBJ2-7, with a possible D match to TRBD1 (6 bases). CDR1 DFQATT and CDR2 SNEGSKA come from the germline V gene (reference sequence). The ends were cut back, 1 base at V and 4 bases at J, with 17 bases in the middle. The CDR3 contains 15 residues. CDR3 sequence (DNA): TGCAGTGCTAGAGTTTTCGGGGACAAGTTTTACGAGCAGTACTTC. Protein product: CSARVFGDKFYEQYF.

This chain links TRBV19 with TRBJ2-2, with D maybe TRBD1 (6 bases). The germline CDR1 and CDR2 sequences are LNHDA and SQIVND (reference sequence). Trimming left V 8 bases short and J 4 bases short, with 14 bases between. There are 14 residues in the CDR3. The CDR3 region is CASRPQGSTGELFF. CDR3 bases: TGTGCCAGTCGACCGCAGGGGAGCACCGGGGAGCTGTTTTTT.

This clonotype was recorded many times. CDR3 in amino acids: CSVAGQSGDTQYF. CDR3 DNA sequence: TGCAGCGTTGCCGGACAGTCTGGAGATACGCAGTATTTT. The V call is TRBV29-1, the J call TRBJ2-3, with a weak D call TRBD1 (6 bases). The CDR3 is 13 amino acids. Looked up from germline, CDR1 is SQVTM and CDR2 is ANQGSEA. V lost 4 bases, J lost 5 bases, and 13 bases lay in between.

The rearrangement uses TRBV7-9 and TRBJ2-1; possibly TRBD2 for D (6 bases). Germline CDR1 and CDR2: SEHNR and FQNEAQ (reference sequence). This CDR3 has 15 amino acids. The V gene lost 1 base and the J gene lost 5 bases, with 12 bases spanning the gap. The CDR3 DNA reads TGTGCCAGCAGCTTAGTTGTCGGGGGTCACAATGAGCAGTTCTTC. Amino acid sequence: CASSLVVGGHNEQFF.